These T cell receptor beta chains were read from a single sample in a study of T cell repertoires in cytomegalovirus infection. TCRdb re-called the reads through MiXCR, storing one row per CDR3 protein. This sample has 500,000 to 600,000 distinct CDR3 sequences, with 16% found just once. Input material: CD8+ T cells from PBMCs. The receptors shown here come from a human donor in good health (CMV status not recorded). Some clones in this sample may be carry-over from other donors' samples. Each CDR3 is given with its conserved first and last residue. The D gene is left open where the match is weak. A row's size may be missing; if present it is once, few, many or a size class.

TRBJ1-3 | . | TRBV11-2 | many | CASSLWGESSGNTIYF | TGTGCCAGCAGCTTATGGGGGGAAAGCTCTGGAAACACCATATATTTT
TRBJ1-5 | TRBD1 | TRBV19 | . | CASSRTGVYQPQHF | TGTGCCAGTAGCCGGACAGGGGTGTACCAGCCCCAGCATTTT
TRBJ2-3 | . | TRBV6-4 | . | CASSDSGGISDTQYF | TGTGCCAGCAGTGACTCGGGCGGGATATCAGATACGCAGTATTTT
TRBJ2-7 | TRBD1 | TRBV7-6 | many | CASSPGQGANEQYF | TGTGCCAGCAGCCCGGGACAGGGGGCCAACGAGCAGTACTTC
TRBJ2-2 | . | TRBV7-2 | many | CASSSDREVVTGELFF | TGTGCCAGCAGCTCCGACAGGGAGGTAGTCACCGGGGAGCTGTTTTTT
TRBJ2-1 | . | TRBV11-3 | few | CASSPGGRKEQFF | TGTGCCAGCAGCCCCGGGGGGCGGAAGGAGCAGTTCTTC
TRBJ2-4 | . | TRBV6-6 | . | CATFRGKNIQCF | TGTGCCACCTTTCGAGGCAAAAACATTCAGTGCTTC
TRBJ1-2 | TRBD1 | TRBV11-2 | few | CASSLWDRGNYNYGYTF | TGTGCCAGCAGCTTATGGGACAGGGGGAATTATAACTATGGCTACACCTTC
TRBJ2-3 | . | TRBV5-1 | many | CASSLKPTEITDTQYF | TGCGCCAGCAGCTTGAAACCGACAGAAATCACAGATACGCAGTATTTT
TRBJ2-7 | . | TRBV9 | few | CASSALDIGYEQYF | TGTGCCAGCAGCGCTCTCGACATAGGCTACGAGCAGTACTTC
TRBJ1-1 | . | TRBV6-5 | many | CASSDPSQRPAFF | TGTGCCAGCAGTGACCCAAGCCAGCGGCCGGCTTTCTTT
TRBJ1-5 | . | TRBV27 | few | CASSSRRGDGGNQPQHF | TGTGCCAGCAGTTCCCGGCGAGGAGATGGGGGCAATCAGCCCCAGCATTTT
TRBJ2-7 | . | TRBV11-2 | few | CASTPWRSYEQYF | TGTGCCAGCACCCCTTGGCGGTCCTACGAGCAGTACTTC
TRBJ2-1 | TRBD2 | TRBV6-5 | . | CASNPRGGIDKRNEQFF | TGTGCCAGCAACCCTCGGGGGGGGATCGATAAAAGAAATGAGCAGTTCTTC
TRBJ1-1 | TRBD1 | TRBV27 | few | CASTERQGSEAFF | TGTGCCAGCACCGAAAGACAGGGGAGCGAAGCTTTCTTT
TRBJ1-1 | . | TRBV4-1 | many | CASSQAVGRGTEAFF | TGCGCCAGCAGCCAAGCGGTGGGCCGGGGGACTGAAGCTTTCTTT
TRBJ2-1 | TRBD2 | TRBV27 | many | CASSSTSGAFNEQFF | TGTGCCAGCAGTTCAACTAGCGGGGCGTTTAATGAGCAGTTCTTC
TRBJ2-3 | TRBD1 | TRBV28 | . | CASSSIQGVTTSSTDTQYF | TGTGCCAGCAGTTCTATTCAGGGGGTGACGACCTCTAGCACAGATACGCAGTATTTT
TRBJ1-2 | . | TRBV19 | many | CATTVRGKNYGYTF | TGTGCCACCACCGTGAGGGGCAAAAACTATGGCTACACCTTC
TRBJ2-7 | . | TRBV6-8 | . | CASRPEPGRTGEQYF | TGTGCCAGCAGGCCCGAGCCGGGGCGGACGGGAGAGCAGTACTTC
TRBJ2-3 | TRBD2 | TRBV12-3/TRBV12-4 | few | CASSPRTSGGAEGGLGTDTQYF | TGTGCCAGCAGTCCGAGGACTAGCGGGGGGGCCGAGGGGGGTCTGGGCACAGATACGCAGTATTTT
TRBJ1-6 | . | TRBV28 | few | CASSFAGLRVNSPLHF | TGTGCCAGCAGTTTTGCCGGCCTGAGAGTGAATTCACCCCTCCACTTT
TRBJ1-2 | . | TRBV10-3 | few | CAISGWTAINGYTF | TGTGCCATCAGCGGCTGGACCGCCATTAATGGCTACACCTTC
TRBJ2-7 | . | TRBV12-3/TRBV12-4 | . | CASSLKDLAEQYF | TGTGCCAGCAGTTTAAAGGACCTCGCCGAGCAGTACTTC
TRBJ1-2 | TRBD1 | TRBV6-6 | few | CASSYSTGNQYGYTF | TGTGCCAGCAGTTACTCGACAGGGAACCAGTATGGCTACACCTTC
TRBJ1-1 | TRBD1 | TRBV19 | many | CASMWALTGGNTEAFF | TGTGCCAGTATGTGGGCCCTTACAGGGGGAAACACTGAAGCTTTCTTT
TRBJ2-7 | . | TRBV2 | . | CASSAPLGEQYF | TGTGCCAGCAGTGCCCCCCTGGGAGAGCAGTACTTC
TRBJ2-7 | . | TRBV5-3 | . | CASSFDRCEQYF | TGTGCCAGCAGCTTTGACAGGTGCGAGCAGTACTTC
TRBJ1-1 | . | TRBV7-9 | many | CASSLAQGRGAYAEAFF | TGTGCCAGCAGCTTAGCTCAAGGGAGGGGCGCCTATGCTGAAGCTTTCTTT
TRBJ1-2 | TRBD1 | TRBV9 | . | CASSVENRGVDGYTF | TGTGCCAGCAGCGTAGAGAACAGGGGAGTGGATGGCTACACCTTC
TRBJ2-2 | . | TRBV19 | few | CASSPWTDPNTGELFF | TGTGCCAGTAGTCCCTGGACAGACCCGAACACCGGGGAGCTGTTTTTT
TRBJ2-6 | . | TRBV7-2 | many | CASSLQGLRANVLTF | TGTGCCAGCAGCCTCCAGGGTCTGAGGGCCAACGTCCTGACTTTC
TRBJ1-3 | . | TRBV7-9 | many | CASSPGGPGNTIYF | TGTGCCAGCAGCCCTGGGGGTCCTGGAAACACCATATATTTT
TRBJ1-3 | TRBD1 | TRBV10-3 | . | CAISNLSRDRNSGNTIYF | TGTGCCATCAGCAACTTGTCCCGGGACAGAAACTCTGGAAACACCATATATTTT
TRBJ1-1 | . | TRBV7-3 | many | CASSLQGAATEAFF | TGTGCCAGCAGCCTACAGGGAGCCGCCACTGAAGCTTTCTTT
TRBJ2-3 | TRBD2 | TRBV7-2 | many | CASYSGGSTDTQYF | TGTGCCAGCTATAGCGGGGGTAGCACAGATACGCAGTATTTT
TRBJ1-6 | . | TRBV28 | . | CASTPGDNSPLHF | TGTGCCAGCACCCCAGGGGATAATTCACCCCTCCACTTT
TRBJ2-2 | . | TRBV5-1 | . | CASTQTRENTGELFF | TGCGCCAGCACCCAAACACGGGAGAACACCGGGGAGCTGTTTTTT
TRBJ2-6 | . | TRBV7-2 | many | CASSLVGRSGANVLTF | TGTGCCAGCAGCTTAGTGGGCCGCTCTGGGGCCAACGTCCTGACTTTC
TRBJ2-1 | TRBD2 | TRBV30 | . | CAWTYGGKPYNEQFF | TGTGCCTGGACTTACGGGGGGAAACCCTACAATGAGCAGTTCTTC
TRBJ1-5 | . | TRBV6-5 | . | CASSHSFHSNQPQHF | TGTGCCAGCAGCCATTCCTTCCATAGCAATCAGCCCCAGCATTTT
TRBJ2-7 | TRBD2 | TRBV27 | few | CASSLSQGLLAYEQYF | TGTGCCAGCAGTTTATCCCAGGGACTACTAGCCTACGAGCAGTACTTC
TRBJ2-3 | TRBD2 | TRBV5-1 | . | CASRRRGGGTDTQYF | TGCGCCAGCAGACGGCGGGGGGGCGGCACAGATACGCAGTATTTT
TRBJ1-1 | . | TRBV7-9 | many | CASSLALERGTEAFF | TGTGCCAGCAGCTTAGCGCTTGAGAGAGGCACTGAAGCTTTCTTT
TRBJ2-5 | . | TRBV6-1 | many | CASSAPGGDQETQYF | TGTGCCAGCAGTGCTCCCGGTGGAGACCAAGAGACCCAGTACTTC
TRBJ2-1 | . | TRBV5-5 | many | CASSLVAARSYNEQFF | TGTGCCAGCAGCTTGGTGGCCGCCAGGTCCTACAATGAGCAGTTCTTC
TRBJ2-7 | TRBD1 | TRBV7-9 | many | CASSLDRASYEQYF | TGTGCCAGCAGCCTAGACAGGGCTTCGTACGAGCAGTACTTC
TRBJ1-6 | . | TRBV20-1 | . | CSARGLSSSPLHF | TGCAGTGCTAGAGGCCTGTCCAGTTCACCCCTCCACTTT
TRBJ2-7 | . | TRBV7-6 | many | CASSSEISSYEQYF | TGTGCCAGCAGCTCCGAAATTAGCTCCTACGAGCAGTACTTC
TRBJ2-7 | . | TRBV2 | . | CASSEGIYEQYF | TGTGCCAGCAGTGAAGGGATCTACGAGCAGTACTTC
TRBJ1-1 | . | TRBV2 | few | CASLRGGVAFF | TGTGCCAGCCTGAGGGGGGGGGTGGCTTTCTTT
TRBJ2-5 | TRBD2 | TRBV6-1 | few | CASATSGGMEETQYF | TGTGCCAGCGCGACTAGCGGGGGAATGGAGGAGACCCAGTACTTC
TRBJ2-3 | . | TRBV10-3 | . | CAIGDLADTDTQYF | TGTGCCATCGGTGACTTAGCGGACACAGATACGCAGTATTTT
TRBJ2-7 | . | TRBV28 | few | CASSLPRALYEQYF | TGTGCCAGCAGTTTACCCCGGGCCCTCTACGAGCAGTACTTC